The table lists the clone carrying this T cell receptor (beta chain) with many counts. Its antigen is as yet unknown. The junction departs from the called germline gene at one end, perhaps through a read error. These data originate in a study of breast tumors, draining lymph nodes, adjacent tissues. Study outcomes and limitations: Tumor repertoires ranked between lymph nodes and nontumor tissue in diversity, with V and J gene preferences.

Via MiXCR, TCRdb re-called the multiplex PCR reads, giving one row per CDR3 protein. Found here are about 270,000 distinct CDR3 sequences, 30% to 35% of them singletons; the top ten hold 1.1%. Samples came from axillary lymph nodes draining the breast cancer. This CDR3 is 14 amino acids long. CDR1 and CDR2 (germline): SSHAT, FNYEAQ (reference sequence). This chain uses TRBV7-7 with TRBJ2-2; weak D call: TRBD1 (6 bases). The sequencing sample was made of axillary lymph node tissue. The clonotype originates from a female donor with breast cancer. Some clones in this sample may be carry-over from other donors' samples. This chain's CDR3 is CASSPGHTTGELFF. The CDR3 coding sequence is TGTGCTAGCAGCCCGGGACACACAACCGGGGAGCTGTTTTTT.